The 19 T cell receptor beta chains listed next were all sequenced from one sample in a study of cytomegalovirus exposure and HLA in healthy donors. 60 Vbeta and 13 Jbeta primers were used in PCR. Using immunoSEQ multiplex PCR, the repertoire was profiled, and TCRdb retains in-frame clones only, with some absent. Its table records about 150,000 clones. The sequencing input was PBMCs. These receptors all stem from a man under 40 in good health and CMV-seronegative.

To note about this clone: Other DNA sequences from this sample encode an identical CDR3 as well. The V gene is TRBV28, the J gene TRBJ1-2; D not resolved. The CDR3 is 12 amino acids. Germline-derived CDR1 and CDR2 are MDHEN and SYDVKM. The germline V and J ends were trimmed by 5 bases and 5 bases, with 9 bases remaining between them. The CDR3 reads CASSLQSYGYTF. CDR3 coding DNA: TGTGCCAGCAGTCTACAGAGTTATGGCTACACCTTC.

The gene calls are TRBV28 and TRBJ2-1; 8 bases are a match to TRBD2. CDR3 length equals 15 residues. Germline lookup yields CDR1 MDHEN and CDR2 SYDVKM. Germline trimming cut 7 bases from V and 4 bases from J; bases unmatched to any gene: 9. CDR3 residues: CASIRPAGVYNEQFF. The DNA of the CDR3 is TGTGCCAGCATCCGCCCAGCGGGGGTGTACAATGAGCAGTTCTTC.

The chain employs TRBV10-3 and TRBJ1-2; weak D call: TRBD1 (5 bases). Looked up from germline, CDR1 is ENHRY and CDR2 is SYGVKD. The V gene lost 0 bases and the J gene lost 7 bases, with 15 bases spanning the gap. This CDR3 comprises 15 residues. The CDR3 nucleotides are TGTGCCATCAGTGAGTCGGCGGGGGGAGTAAGTGGCTACACCTTC. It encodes CAISESAGGVSGYTF.

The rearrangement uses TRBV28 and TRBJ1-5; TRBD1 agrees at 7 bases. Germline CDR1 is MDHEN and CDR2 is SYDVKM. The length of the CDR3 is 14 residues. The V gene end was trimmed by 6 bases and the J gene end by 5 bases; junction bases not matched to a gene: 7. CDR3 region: CASRGDTGDQPQHF. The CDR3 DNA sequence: TGTGCCAGCAGGGGGGACACAGGGGATCAGCCCCAGCATTTT.

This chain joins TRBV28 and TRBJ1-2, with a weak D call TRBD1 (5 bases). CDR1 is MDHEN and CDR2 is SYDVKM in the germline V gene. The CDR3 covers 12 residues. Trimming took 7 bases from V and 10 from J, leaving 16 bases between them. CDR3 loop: CASKLKTGVYTF. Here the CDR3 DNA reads TGTGCCAGCAAACTAAAAACGGGGGTCTACACCTTC.

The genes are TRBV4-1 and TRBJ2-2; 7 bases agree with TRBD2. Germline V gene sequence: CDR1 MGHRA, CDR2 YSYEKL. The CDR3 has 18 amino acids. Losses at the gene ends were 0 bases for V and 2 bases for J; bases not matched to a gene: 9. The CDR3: CASSQEGVRGSNTGELFF. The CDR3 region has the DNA TGCGCCAGCAGCCAAGAAGGCGTTCGCGGGAGCAACACCGGGGAGCTGTTTTTT.

The CDR3 region has the DNA TGTGCTAGTGGTTTGCTACAGGGGGTCACTGAAGCTTTCTTT. It codes for CASGLLQGVTEAFF. The chain recombines TRBV12-5 with TRBJ1-1, with 8 bases matching TRBD1. Trimming cost V 2 bases and J 4 bases; bases outside gene matches: 3. This CDR3 has 14 residues. Germline CDR1 is LGHNT and CDR2 is FRNRAP. Complete variable domain (other parts from reference TRBV12-5 and TRBJ1-1): DARVTQTPRHKVTEMGQEVTMRCQPILGHNTVFWYRQTMMQGLELLAYFRNRAPLDDSGMPKDRFSAEMPDATLATLKIQPSEPRDSAVYFCASGLLQGVTEAFFGQGTRLTVV.

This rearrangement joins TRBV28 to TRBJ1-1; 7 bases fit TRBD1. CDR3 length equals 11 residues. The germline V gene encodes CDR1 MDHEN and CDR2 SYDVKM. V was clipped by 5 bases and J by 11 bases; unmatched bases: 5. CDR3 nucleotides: TGTGCCAGCAGTACGCCAGGGGGGGCTTTCTTT. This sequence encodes CASSTPGGAFF.

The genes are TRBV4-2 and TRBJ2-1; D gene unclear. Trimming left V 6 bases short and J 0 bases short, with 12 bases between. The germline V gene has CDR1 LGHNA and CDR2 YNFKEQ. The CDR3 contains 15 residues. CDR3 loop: CASSISLSSYNEQFF. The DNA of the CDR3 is TGTGCCAGCAGTATAAGCCTGAGCTCCTACAATGAGCAGTTCTTC.

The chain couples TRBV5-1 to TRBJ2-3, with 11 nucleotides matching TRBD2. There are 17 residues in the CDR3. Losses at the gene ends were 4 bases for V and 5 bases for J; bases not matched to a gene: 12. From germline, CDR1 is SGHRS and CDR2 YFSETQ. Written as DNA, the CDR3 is TGCGCCAGCAGCCTAGGGACTAGCGGCCCAAGGGGAGATACGCAGTATTTT. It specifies CASSLGTSGPRGDTQYF.

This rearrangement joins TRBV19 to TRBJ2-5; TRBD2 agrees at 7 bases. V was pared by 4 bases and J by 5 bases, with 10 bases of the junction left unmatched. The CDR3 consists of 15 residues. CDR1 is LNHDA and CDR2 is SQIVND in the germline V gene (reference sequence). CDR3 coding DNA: TGTGCCAGTAGTACGTGGACTAGTGGGCGCGAGACCCAGTACTTC. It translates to CASSTWTSGRETQYF.

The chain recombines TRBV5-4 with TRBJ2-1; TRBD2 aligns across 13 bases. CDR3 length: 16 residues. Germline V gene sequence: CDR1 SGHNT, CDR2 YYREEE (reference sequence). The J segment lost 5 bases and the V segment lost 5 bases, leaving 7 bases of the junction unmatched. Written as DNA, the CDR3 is TGTGCCAGCAGTCGCCGGGGACTAGCGGGGAACAATGAGCAGTTCTTC. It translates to CASSRRGLAGNNEQFF.

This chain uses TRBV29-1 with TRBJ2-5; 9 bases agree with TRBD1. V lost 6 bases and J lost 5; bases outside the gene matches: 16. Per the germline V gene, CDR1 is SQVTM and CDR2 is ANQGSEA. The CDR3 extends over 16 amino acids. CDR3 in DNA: TGCAGCGTCCTTACAACGGACAGGGGAATAATCGAGACCCAGTACTTC. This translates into CSVLTTDRGIIETQYF.

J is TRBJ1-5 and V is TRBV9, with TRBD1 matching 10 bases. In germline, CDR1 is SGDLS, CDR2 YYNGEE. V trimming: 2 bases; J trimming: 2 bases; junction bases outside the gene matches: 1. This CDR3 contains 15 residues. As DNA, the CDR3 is TGTGCCAGCAGCGTTGGGACAGGGGGCAATCAGCCCCAGCATTTT. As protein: CASSVGTGGNQPQHF.

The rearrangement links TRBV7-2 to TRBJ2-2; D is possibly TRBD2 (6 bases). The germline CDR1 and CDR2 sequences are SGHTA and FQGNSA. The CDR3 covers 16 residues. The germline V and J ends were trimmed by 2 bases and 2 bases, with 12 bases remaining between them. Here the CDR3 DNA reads TGTGCCAGCAGCTTACCTAGCGCAATCAACACCGGGGAGCTGTTTTTT. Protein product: CASSLPSAINTGELFF. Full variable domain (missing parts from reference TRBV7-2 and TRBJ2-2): GAGVSQSPSNKVTEKGKDVELRCDPISGHTALYWYRQSLGQGLEFLIYFQGNSAPDKSGLPSDRFSAERTGGSVSTLTIQRTQQEDSAVYLCASSLPSAINTGELFFGEGSRLTVL.

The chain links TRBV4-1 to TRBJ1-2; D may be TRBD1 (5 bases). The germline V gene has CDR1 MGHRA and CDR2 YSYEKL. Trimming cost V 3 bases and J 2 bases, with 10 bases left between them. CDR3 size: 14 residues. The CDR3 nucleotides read TGCGCCAGCAGCCACCTGACAGACAACTATGGCTACACCTTC. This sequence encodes CASSHLTDNYGYTF.

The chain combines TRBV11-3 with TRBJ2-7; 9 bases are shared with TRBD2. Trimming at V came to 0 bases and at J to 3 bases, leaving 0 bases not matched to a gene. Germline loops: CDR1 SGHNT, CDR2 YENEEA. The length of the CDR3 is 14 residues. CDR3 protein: CASSLDSGSYEQYF. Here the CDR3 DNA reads TGTGCCAGCAGCTTAGATAGCGGGAGCTACGAGCAGTACTTC.

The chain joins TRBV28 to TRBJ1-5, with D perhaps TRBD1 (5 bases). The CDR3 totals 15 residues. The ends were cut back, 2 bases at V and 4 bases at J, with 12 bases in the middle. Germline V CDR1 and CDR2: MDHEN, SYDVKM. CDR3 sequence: CASSLPLGVNQPQHF. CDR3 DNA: TGTGCCAGCAGTTTACCTTTAGGGGTTAATCAGCCCCAGCATTTT.

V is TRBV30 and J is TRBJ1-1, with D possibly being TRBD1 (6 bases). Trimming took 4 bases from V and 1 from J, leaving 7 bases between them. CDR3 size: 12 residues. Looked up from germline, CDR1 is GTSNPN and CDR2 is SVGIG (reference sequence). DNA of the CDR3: TGTGCCTGGACGACAGGGAACACTGAAGCTTTCTTT. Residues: CAWTTGNTEAFF.